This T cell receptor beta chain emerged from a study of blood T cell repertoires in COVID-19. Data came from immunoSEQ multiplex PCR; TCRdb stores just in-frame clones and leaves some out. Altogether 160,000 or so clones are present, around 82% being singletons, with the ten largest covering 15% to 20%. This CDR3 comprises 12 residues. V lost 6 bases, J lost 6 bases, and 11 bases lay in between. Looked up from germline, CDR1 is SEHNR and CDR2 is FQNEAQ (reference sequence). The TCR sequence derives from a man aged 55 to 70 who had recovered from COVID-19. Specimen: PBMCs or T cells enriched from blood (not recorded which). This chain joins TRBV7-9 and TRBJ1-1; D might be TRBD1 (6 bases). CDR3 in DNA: TGTGCCAGCAGTCCACAGGGTGCTGAAGCTTTCTTT. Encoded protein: CASSPQGAEAFF.